The 9 T cell receptor beta chains presented below share a single source sample, sequenced in a study of T cells in localized non-small cell lung cancer. Data came from immunoSEQ multiplex PCR; TCRdb stores just in-frame clones and leaves some out. The table records 55,000 to 75,000 clones, just over 90% of them present only once. Specimen: peripheral blood, collected before any cancer treatment. These receptor sequences come from a man between 40 and 70 years old with stage I lung adenocarcinoma.

The chain has TRBV28 and TRBJ2-1; D ambiguous. The CDR3 extends over 12 amino acids. Germline V gene data show CDR1 as MDHEN and CDR2 as SYDVKM. Trimming took off 3 bases at V and 4 bases at J, with 4 bases between the two ends. The DNA of the CDR3 is TGTGCCAGCAGTTTGGGATACAATGAGCAGTTCTTC. Its translation is CASSLGYNEQFF. Full variable domain (rest looked up from reference TRBV28 and TRBJ2-1): DVKVTQSSRYLVKRTGEKVFLECVQDMDHENMFWYRQDPGLGLRLIYFSYDVKMKEKGDIPEGYSVSREKKERFSLILESASTNQTSMYLCASSLGYNEQFFGPGTRLTVL.

CDR3: CASSPRTGLETQYF. The CDR3 region has the DNA TGTGCCAGCAGCCCAAGGACAGGGTTAGAGACCCAGTACTTC. The V call is TRBV7-9, the J call TRBJ2-5; TRBD1 matches at 8 bases. Germline lookup yields CDR1 SEHNR and CDR2 FQNEAQ (reference sequence). This CDR3 contains 14 residues. V trimming: 5 bases; J trimming: 4 bases; junction bases outside the gene matches: 6.

J is TRBJ1-2 and V is TRBV19, with a tentative D call TRBD1 (5 bases). The CDR3 consists of 13 residues. V lost 6 bases to trimming and J lost 2 bases, with 10 bases between them. CDR1 LNHDA and CDR2 SQIVND come from the germline V gene (reference sequence). In nucleotides, the CDR3 is TGTGCCAGTAGCCTGGGGCAGAACTATGGCTACACCTTC. This codes for CASSLGQNYGYTF. Drawing the rest from reference TRBV19 and TRBJ1-2, the complete variable domain is DGGITQSPKYLFRKEGQNVTLSCEQNLNHDAMYWYRQDPGQGLRLIYYSQIVNDFQKGDIAEGYSVSREKKESFPLTVTSAQKNPTAFYLCASSLGQNYGYTFGSGTRLTVV.

This chain joins TRBV11-2 and TRBJ1-1, with D perhaps matching TRBD1 (5 bases). Germline loops: CDR1 SGHAT, CDR2 FQNNGV. This CDR3 spans 15 amino acids. V lost 3 bases, J lost 2 bases, and 13 bases lay in between. The DNA of the CDR3 is TGTGCCAGCAGCTTGATGGTGGGGCAAAACACTGAAGCTTTCTTT. Amino acid sequence: CASSLMVGQNTEAFF.

This clone was seen only a few times. The V call is TRBV10-3, the J call TRBJ2-2; TRBD2 aligns across 10 bases. This CDR3 is built from 15 residues. J gave up 5 bases and V 6 bases, and 6 bases lay outside the gene matches. The V gene's germline CDR1 is ENHRY and CDR2 SYGVKD. The CDR3 reads CAIRTAGGRTGELFF. Written as DNA, the CDR3 is TGTGCCATCAGGACAGCGGGAGGGCGGACCGGGGAGCTGTTTTTT.

As for this clone: A read error is likely here: a far larger clone is one base away. The chain joins TRBV6-1 to TRBJ1-3; D perhaps matches TRBD1 (6 bases). The V and J ends lost 3 bases and 2 bases respectively, with 11 bases between them. The CDR3 runs to 15 residues. Per germline, CDR1 MNHNS and CDR2 SASEGT. CDR3 in amino acids: CASSEAKGAGNTIYF. The CDR3 DNA follows: TGTGCCAGCAGTGAGGCGAAGGGGGCTGGAAACACCATATATTTT.

The chain uses TRBV10-3 and TRBJ1-3; possibly TRBD1 for D (6 bases). The CDR3 length is 16 residues. Trimming removed 0 bases at V and 2 bases at J, with 11 bases between. Germline assignment: CDR1 ENHRY and CDR2 SYGVKD. CDR3 DNA: TGTGCCATCAGTGAGTCGATAGGGGGGCCTGGAAACACCATATATTTT. Translated: CAISESIGGPGNTIYF.

The rearrangement uses TRBV19 and TRBJ1-5; the D gene is possibly TRBD1 (5 bases). V was clipped by 5 bases and J by 6 bases, with 17 bases between them. There are 15 residues in the CDR3. The germline V gene encodes CDR1 LNHDA and CDR2 SQIVND (reference sequence). CDR3 DNA sequence: TGTGCCAGTAGTCAGTTTAGGGGTACGGGTCAGCCCCAGCATTTT. Translating gives CASSQFRGTGQPQHF.

The chain combines TRBV14 with TRBJ1-1; the D is unclear. Germline assignment: CDR1 SGHDN and CDR2 FVKESK. Trimming removed 4 bases at V and 1 base at J, with 10 bases between. This CDR3 comprises 14 residues. The CDR3 protein is CASSLANSNTEAFF. CDR3 nucleotide sequence: TGTGCCAGCAGCCTCGCGAACTCGAACACTGAAGCTTTCTTT.